This T cell receptor (beta chain) is drawn from a study of T cell repertoires in cytomegalovirus infection. In regard to this clonotype: Its antigen is not known.

TCRdb passed the reads through MiXCR, listing each CDR3 protein once. The data show some 100,000 distinct CDR3 sequences, roughly 30% seen once. The material was CD8+ T cells from cultured PBMCs, obtained from culture after CMV antigen stimulation. This receptor was identified in a human donor in good health (CMV status not recorded). Some clones in this sample may be carry-over from other donors' samples.

CDR3 DNA: TGCAGCGTATATACAGGGAAGGATTTGAGCAATGAGCAGTTCTTC. Translation gives CSVYTGKDLSNEQFF. The chain couples TRBV29-1 to TRBJ2-1; D perhaps matches TRBD1 (6 bases). V lost 6 bases and J lost 6, with 21 bases in between. The CDR3 is 15 residues long. The germline V gene has CDR1 SQVTM and CDR2 ANQGSEA.